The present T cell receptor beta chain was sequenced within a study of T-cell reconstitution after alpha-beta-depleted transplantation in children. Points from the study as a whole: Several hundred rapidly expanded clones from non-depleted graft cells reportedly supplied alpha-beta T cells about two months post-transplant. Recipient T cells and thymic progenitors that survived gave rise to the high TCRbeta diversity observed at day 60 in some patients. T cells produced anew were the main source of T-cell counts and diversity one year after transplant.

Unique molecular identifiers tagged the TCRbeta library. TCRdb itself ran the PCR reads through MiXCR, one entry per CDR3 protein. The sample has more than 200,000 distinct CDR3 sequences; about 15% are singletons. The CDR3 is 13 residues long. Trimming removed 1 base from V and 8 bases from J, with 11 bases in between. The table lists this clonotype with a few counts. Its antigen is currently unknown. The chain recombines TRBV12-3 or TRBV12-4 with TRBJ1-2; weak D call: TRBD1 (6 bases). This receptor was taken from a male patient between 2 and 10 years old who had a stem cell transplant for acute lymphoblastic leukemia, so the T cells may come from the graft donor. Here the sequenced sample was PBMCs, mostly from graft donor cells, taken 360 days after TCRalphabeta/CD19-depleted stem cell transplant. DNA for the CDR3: TGTGCCAGCAGTTTAGTCAGGGGAGGAGGCTACACCTTC. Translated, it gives CASSLVRGGGYTF.